This T cell receptor (beta chain) was obtained from a study of technical replicates of blood from a few donors. The method was immunoSEQ multiplex PCR; TCRdb's version includes in-frame clones alone and lacks a portion of them. Among 45,000 to 60,000 clones listed, about 94% were seen once. The source is a human donor in good health. Some clones in this sample may be carry-over from other donors' samples. The sample comprised PBMCs.

The CDR3 protein is CASSQEWLAGGYKDTQYF. The CDR3 bases are TGTGCCAGCAGCCAAGAGTGGCTAGCGGGAGGCTATAAAGATACGCAGTATTTT. This chain uses TRBV14 with TRBJ2-3; 11 bases agree with TRBD2. The CDR3 runs to 18 residues. The J segment lost 5 bases and the V segment lost 0 bases, leaving 10 bases of the junction unmatched. Germline CDR1 reads SGHDN; CDR2 reads FVKESK.